One sample yielded the 11 T cell receptor beta chains listed below, sequenced in a study of T cell responses to AZD1222 COVID-19 vaccine (dated by TCRdb to the early 2020s). Library preparation was by the immunoSEQ multiplex PCR assay. The immuneACCESS repertoire file appears here via TCRdb, limited to in-frame rearrangements. These files lack a portion of the clones; in checked studies, under half of the deficit traces to unresolved V genes, and the cause of the others is not known. The sample table records 100,000 to 150,000 clones; 80% to 95% of these occur just once. The top ten clones comprise about 1.1% of the sample. The time point label of this sample denotes: about 28 days (+/-7) after the second vaccine dose. The sequencing here drew on peripheral blood, taken 28 days after the second AZD1222 dose. The source is an adult who received the AZD1222 COVID-19 vaccine.

The rearrangement joins TRBV6-6 to TRBJ2-2; 10 nucleotides match TRBD1. J lost 5 bases, V lost 2 bases, and 5 bases had no gene match. There are 16 residues in the CDR3. Germline CDR1 is MNHNY and CDR2 is SVGAGI (reference sequence). CDR3 DNA sequence: TGTGCCAGCAGTTACGGGGGGACAGGGGAAACCGGGGAGCTGTTTTTT. It encodes CASSYGGTGETGELFF.

About this clone itself: The same CDR3 is also encoded by other DNA sequences in this sample. This chain links TRBV12-3 or TRBV12-4 with TRBJ1-5; D call uncertain. The V gene lost 3 bases and the J gene lost 0 bases, with 3 bases spanning the gap. This CDR3 comprises 13 residues. CDR3 bases: TGTGCCAGCAGTTTGGGTAGCAATCAGCCCCAGCATTTT. It encodes CASSLGSNQPQHF.

This chain uses TRBV6-4 with TRBJ1-5; 8 nucleotides align to TRBD1. V shed 4 bases, J shed 5 bases, and the junction held 4 bases outside the gene matches. Germline V gene sequence: CDR1 MRHNA, CDR2 SNTAGT. The CDR3 has 14 amino acids. The CDR3 DNA follows: TGTGCCAGCAGTGTTGGGACAGGTTATCAGCCCCAGCATTTT. Its translation is CASSVGTGYQPQHF.

The chain couples TRBV4-3 to TRBJ2-2; the match to TRBD1 covers 8 bases. J was trimmed by 1 base and V by 5 bases; bases with no gene match: 3. The germline gives CDR1 LGHNA, CDR2 YSLEER. The CDR3 totals 15 residues. The CDR3 region has the DNA TGCGCCAGCAGCAGCAGGGGGCAGAACACCGGGGAGCTGTTTTTT. Protein: CASSSRGQNTGELFF.

This clone appeared once. This chain uses TRBV7-9 with TRBJ2-7; TRBD1 agrees at 10 bases. The V gene end was trimmed by 1 base and the J gene end by 4 bases; junction bases not matched to a gene: 10. Germline V gives CDR1 SEHNR, CDR2 FQNEAQ (reference sequence). This CDR3 is built from 17 residues. The CDR3 protein is CASSLGPDRGARYEQYF. The CDR3 nucleotides are TGTGCCAGCAGCTTAGGACCGGACAGGGGGGCTAGGTACGAGCAGTACTTC.

The J gene is TRBJ1-3, the V gene TRBV7-2, with a tentative D call TRBD1 (6 bases). V was pared by 5 bases and J by 4 bases, with 12 bases between. CDR1 SGHTA and CDR2 FQGNSA come from the germline V gene. CDR3 length: 14 amino acids. The CDR3 DNA reads as TGTGCCAGCAGCGGGGGGGGGCGAGGAAACACCATATATTTT. It encodes CASSGGGRGNTIYF.

This clone was detected once. This chain connects TRBV12-3 or TRBV12-4 to TRBJ1-1; no reliable D call. V was shortened by 7 bases and J by 2 bases, with 11 bases between the two germline ends. There are 13 residues in the CDR3. CDR3 in amino acids: CASTDGKNTEAFF. The CDR3 nucleotides read TGTGCCAGCACCGACGGCAAAAACACTGAAGCTTTCTTT.

The chain links TRBV27 to TRBJ2-7, with 13 bases lining up with TRBD2. The CDR3 is 16 residues long. V gave up 5 bases and J gave up 6 bases; unmatched junction bases: 10. Per the germline V gene, CDR1 is MNHEY and CDR2 is SMNVEV (reference sequence). The CDR3 bases are TGTGCCAGCAGTCCGTACGGACTAGCGGGAGTTACCGAGCAGTACTTC. Protein product: CASSPYGLAGVTEQYF.

The chain combines TRBV29-1 with TRBJ1-1; 8 bases line up with TRBD1. J gave up 4 bases and V 8 bases, and 6 bases lay outside the gene matches. The germline V gene has CDR1 SQVTM and CDR2 ANQGSEA. This CDR3 contains 12 residues. The CDR3 loop reads CSSGTGITEAFF. The CDR3 DNA follows: TGCAGCTCCGGGACAGGCATCACTGAAGCTTTCTTT.

This clone was counted once. The chain joins TRBV9 to TRBJ2-5, with D unclear. V lost 1 base to trimming and J lost 4 bases, with 8 bases between them. The CDR3 extends over 13 amino acids. Germline CDR1 reads SGDLS; CDR2 reads YYNGEE. The CDR3 protein is CASSVRDGETQYF. The DNA of the CDR3 is TGTGCCAGCAGCGTAAGGGATGGAGAGACCCAGTACTTC.

V gene TRBV7-6 combines with J gene TRBJ2-7, with a weak D call TRBD2 (7 bases). The CDR3 spans 16 residues. In germline, CDR1 is SGHVS, CDR2 FNYEAQ. Trimming took off 2 bases at V and 0 bases at J, with 14 bases between the two ends. CDR3 DNA sequence: TGTGCCAGCAGCTTACGGGGGGCGCTGAGCTCCTACGAGCAGTACTTC. Translation gives CASSLRGALSSYEQYF.